This TCR beta chain was sequenced in a study of T cell repertoires in cytomegalovirus infection. Turning to this clonotype: The antigen is undetermined.

TCRdb re-called the reads through MiXCR, storing one row per CDR3 protein. The table records hundreds of thousands of distinct CDR3 sequences, roughly 30% of them present only once. This CDR3 spans 15 amino acids. V lost 0 bases and J 2 bases, leaving 8 bases between the germline ends. The TCR sequence derives from a human donor in good health (CMV status not recorded). Some clones in this sample may be carry-over from other donors' samples. This chain uses TRBV12-3 or TRBV12-4 with TRBJ1-5; D is unresolved. The sequenced sample was cultured PBMCs, obtained from culture after CMV antigen stimulation. For the CDR3, the DNA is TGTGCCAGCAGTTTAGCAGGGCGTCGCAATCAGCCCCAGCATTTT. Translating gives CASSLAGRRNQPQHF.